This is a list of T cell receptor beta chains from one sample in a study of blood T cell repertoires in COVID-19. Data came from immunoSEQ multiplex PCR; TCRdb stores just in-frame clones and leaves some out. The sample records about 170,000 clones, 84% being singletons. Sequencing input: PBMCs or T cells enriched from blood (not recorded which). All receptors derive from a man aged 50 or older who had recovered from COVID-19. Each CDR3 is given with its conserved first and last residue. The D gene is left open where the match is weak. Clone size is given for some rows only: seen once, a few or many times, or a class if the clone is expanded.

J: TRBJ2-6; V: TRBV7-9; D: -; size: -; CDR3: CASSPGSSGANVLTF; DNA: TGTGCCAGCAGCCCGGGGTCCTCTGGGGCCAACGTCCTGACTTTC
J: TRBJ2-1; V: TRBV12-5; D: -; size: -; CDR3: CASGLDGYNEQFF; DNA: TGTGCTAGTGGTTTGGACGGGTACAATGAGCAGTTCTTC
J: TRBJ2-1; V: TRBV6-5; D: TRBD1; size: -; CDR3: CASRYRDRVGNEQFF; DNA: TGTGCCAGCAGATACCGGGACAGGGTCGGCAATGAGCAGTTCTTC
J: TRBJ1-6; V: TRBV9; D: TRBD1; size: -; CDR3: CASSATGALYNSPLHF; DNA: TGTGCCAGCAGCGCGACAGGGGCGCTCTATAATTCACCCCTCCACTTT
J: TRBJ2-1; V: TRBV4-2; D: TRBD2; size: -; CDR3: CASMPRGLASNEQFF; DNA: TGTGCCAGCATGCCTAGGGGACTAGCGTCCAATGAGCAGTTCTTC
J: TRBJ1-6; V: TRBV7-2; D: -; size: few; CDR3: CASSLGSSYNSPLHF; DNA: TGTGCCAGCAGCTTAGGCAGCTCCTATAATTCACCCCTCCACTTT
J: TRBJ1-4; V: TRBV9; D: -; size: -; CDR3: CASSVAAGGNEKLFF; DNA: TGTGCCAGCAGCGTAGCGGCAGGTGGTAATGAAAAACTGTTTTTT
J: TRBJ1-1; V: TRBV5-1; D: -; size: few; CDR3: CASSLEGVSTEAFF; DNA: TGCGCCAGCAGCTTGGAAGGGGTGAGCACTGAAGCTTTCTTT
J: TRBJ2-1; V: TRBV7-2; D: TRBD2; size: once; CDR3: CASSFQRGAGYEQFF; DNA: TGTGCCAGCAGCTTTCAGCGGGGGGCCGGATATGAACAGTTCTTC
J: TRBJ1-2; V: TRBV20-1; D: -; size: -; CDR3: CSVWGDYGYTF; DNA: TGCAGTGTTTGGGGGGACTATGGCTACACCTTC
J: TRBJ1-1; V: TRBV5-6; D: TRBD1; size: -; CDR3: CASSTGTGLNTEAFF; DNA: TGTGCCAGCAGCACCGGGACAGGGCTGAACACTGAAGCTTTCTTT
J: TRBJ1-1; V: TRBV27; D: -; size: -; CDR3: CASSFQGTEAFF; DNA: TGTGCCAGCAGTTTTCAGGGCACTGAAGCTTTCTTT
J: TRBJ2-7; V: TRBV28; D: TRBD2; size: -; CDR3: CASSLSSGGYEQYF; DNA: TGTGCCAGCAGTTTATCTAGCGGGGGCTACGAGCAGTACTTC